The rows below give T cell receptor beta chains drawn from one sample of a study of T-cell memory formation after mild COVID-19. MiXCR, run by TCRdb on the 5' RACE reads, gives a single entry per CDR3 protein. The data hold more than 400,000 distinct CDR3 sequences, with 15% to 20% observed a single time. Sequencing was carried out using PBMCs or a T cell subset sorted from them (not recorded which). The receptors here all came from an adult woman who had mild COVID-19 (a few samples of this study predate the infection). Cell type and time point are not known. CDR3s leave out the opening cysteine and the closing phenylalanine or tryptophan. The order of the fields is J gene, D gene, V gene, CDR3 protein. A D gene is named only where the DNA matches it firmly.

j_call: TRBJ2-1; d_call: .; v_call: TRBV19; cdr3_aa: ASSSGELAPKQF
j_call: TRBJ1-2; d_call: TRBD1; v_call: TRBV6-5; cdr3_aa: ASSYRTGDSPNYGYT
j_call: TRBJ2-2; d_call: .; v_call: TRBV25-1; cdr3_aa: ASSVGTNTGELF
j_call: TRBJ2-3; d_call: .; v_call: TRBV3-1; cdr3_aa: ASSQTNTQY
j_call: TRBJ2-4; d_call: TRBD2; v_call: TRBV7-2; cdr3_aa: ASSLSGLAGGIQNIQY
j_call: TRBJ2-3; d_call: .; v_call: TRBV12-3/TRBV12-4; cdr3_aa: ASRPSGDTDTQY
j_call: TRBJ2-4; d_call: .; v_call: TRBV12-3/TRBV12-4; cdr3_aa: ASSLGGDSPGKNIQY
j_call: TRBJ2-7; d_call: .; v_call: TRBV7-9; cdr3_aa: ASSFIYGSEQY
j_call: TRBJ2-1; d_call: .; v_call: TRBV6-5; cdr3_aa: ASSWGTNRRNEQF
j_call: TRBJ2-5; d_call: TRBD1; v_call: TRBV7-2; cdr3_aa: ASSPTGVGETQY
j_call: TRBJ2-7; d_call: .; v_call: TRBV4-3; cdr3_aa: ASSLTTATYEQY
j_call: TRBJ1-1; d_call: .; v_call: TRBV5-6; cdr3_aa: ASSLVTGLQHEAF
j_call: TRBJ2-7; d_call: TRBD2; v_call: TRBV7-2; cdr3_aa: ASSPGTRREQY
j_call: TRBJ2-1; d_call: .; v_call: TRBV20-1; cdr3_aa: SADLSVKYNEQF
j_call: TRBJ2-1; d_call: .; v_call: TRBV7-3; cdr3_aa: ASSKRGGSYNEQF
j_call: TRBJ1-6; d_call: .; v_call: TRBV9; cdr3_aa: ASSTRDASNSPLH
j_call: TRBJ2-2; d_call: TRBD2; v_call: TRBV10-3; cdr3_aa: AISESALAGFEYTGELF
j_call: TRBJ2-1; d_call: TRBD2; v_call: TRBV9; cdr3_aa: ASSPSGYYNEQF
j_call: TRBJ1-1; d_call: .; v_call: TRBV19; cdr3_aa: ASSIVPLNTEAF
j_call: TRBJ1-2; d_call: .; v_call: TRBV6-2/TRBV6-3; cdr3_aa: ASSTGTLIYGYT
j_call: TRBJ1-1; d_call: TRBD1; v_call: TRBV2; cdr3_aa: ARTGENTEAF
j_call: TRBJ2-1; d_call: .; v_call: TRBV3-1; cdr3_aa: ASSFRTYNEQF
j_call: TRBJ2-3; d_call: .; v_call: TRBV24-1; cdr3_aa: ATSDLDGSTDTQY
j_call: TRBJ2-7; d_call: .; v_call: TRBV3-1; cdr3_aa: ASSPGDGSYEQY
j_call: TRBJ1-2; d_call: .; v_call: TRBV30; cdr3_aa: ALQTVYGYT
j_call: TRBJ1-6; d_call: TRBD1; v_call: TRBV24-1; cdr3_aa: ATSDLGQHGSSYNSPLH
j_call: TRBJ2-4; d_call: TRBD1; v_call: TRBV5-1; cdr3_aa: ASSLRPPGQGAKNIQY
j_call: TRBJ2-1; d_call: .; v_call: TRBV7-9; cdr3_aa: ASSLAGTHNNEQF
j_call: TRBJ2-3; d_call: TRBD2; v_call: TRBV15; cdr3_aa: ATSRDFSGAGDTQY
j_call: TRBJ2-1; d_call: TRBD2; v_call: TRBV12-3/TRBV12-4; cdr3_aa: ASSYRTSGDQF
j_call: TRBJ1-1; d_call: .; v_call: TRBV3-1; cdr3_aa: ASSQDAFYTEAF
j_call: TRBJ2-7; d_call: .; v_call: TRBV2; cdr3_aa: ASLDARSSYEQY
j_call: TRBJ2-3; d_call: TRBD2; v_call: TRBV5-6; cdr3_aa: ASSRSGVINTDTQY
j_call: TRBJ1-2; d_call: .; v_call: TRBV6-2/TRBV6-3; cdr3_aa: ASSPADSGLYGYT
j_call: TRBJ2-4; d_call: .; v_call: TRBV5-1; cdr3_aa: ASSVGGSGNIQY
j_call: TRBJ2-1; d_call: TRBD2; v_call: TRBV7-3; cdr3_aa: ASSPYGLAGGNEQF
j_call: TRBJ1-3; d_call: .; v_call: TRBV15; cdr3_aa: ATSRDQASGNTIY
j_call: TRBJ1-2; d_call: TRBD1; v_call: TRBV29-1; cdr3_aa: SIRQGANYGYT
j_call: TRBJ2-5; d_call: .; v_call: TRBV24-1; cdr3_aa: ATSAMGSGGIETQY
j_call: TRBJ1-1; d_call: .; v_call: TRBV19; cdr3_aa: ASSDSGEAF
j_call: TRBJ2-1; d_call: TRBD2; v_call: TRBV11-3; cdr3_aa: ASTLAGEDFDNEQF
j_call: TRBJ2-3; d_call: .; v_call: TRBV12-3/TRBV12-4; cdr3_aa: ASSSSATDTQY
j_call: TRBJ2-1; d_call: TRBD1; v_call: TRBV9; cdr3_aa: ASSVRQGSSEQF
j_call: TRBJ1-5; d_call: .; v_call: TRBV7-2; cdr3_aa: ASSLAGEIRQPQH
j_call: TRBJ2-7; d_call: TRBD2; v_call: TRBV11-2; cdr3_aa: ASSIREGGYEQY
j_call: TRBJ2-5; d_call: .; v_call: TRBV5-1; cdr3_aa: ASSLSASQETQY
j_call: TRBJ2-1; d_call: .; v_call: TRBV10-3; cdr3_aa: AIRDGLRNEQF
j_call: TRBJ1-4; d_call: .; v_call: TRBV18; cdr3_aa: ASSPTTGPRGEKLF
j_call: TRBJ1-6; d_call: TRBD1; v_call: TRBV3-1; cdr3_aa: ASSQSDRGLPPLH